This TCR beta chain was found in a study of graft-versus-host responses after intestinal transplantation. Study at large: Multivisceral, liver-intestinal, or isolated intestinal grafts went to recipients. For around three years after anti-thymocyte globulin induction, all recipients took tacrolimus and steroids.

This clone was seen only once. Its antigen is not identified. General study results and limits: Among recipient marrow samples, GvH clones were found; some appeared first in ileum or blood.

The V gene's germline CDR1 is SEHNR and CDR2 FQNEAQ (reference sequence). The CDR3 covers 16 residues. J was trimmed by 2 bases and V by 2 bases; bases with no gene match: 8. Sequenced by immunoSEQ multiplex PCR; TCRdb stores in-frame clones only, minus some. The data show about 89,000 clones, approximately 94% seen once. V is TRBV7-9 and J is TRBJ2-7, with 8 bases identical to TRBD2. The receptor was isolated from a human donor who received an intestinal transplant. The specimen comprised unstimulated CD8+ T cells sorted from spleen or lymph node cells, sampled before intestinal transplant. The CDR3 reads CASSLSLSGGTYEQYF. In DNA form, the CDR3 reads TGTGCCAGCAGCTTATCCCTCAGCGGGGGTACCTACGAGCAGTACTTC.